This TCR beta chain derives from a study of T cell responses to AZD1222 COVID-19 vaccine. The CDR3 has 16 residues. Germline-derived CDR1 and CDR2 are LNHDA and SQIVND (reference sequence). With 4 bases clipped from V and 5 bases from J, the junction kept 7 bases outside the gene matches. Sequencing was performed with immunoSEQ multiplex PCR; in TCRdb, only in-frame clones are kept and a portion is missing. The repertoire holds approximately 68,000 clones, with around nine tenths as singletons. The rearrangement joins TRBV19 to TRBJ2-2; TRBD2 matches at 10 bases. The sample in question was peripheral blood, obtained 28 days after the second dose of the MenACWY control vaccine. The clonotype comes from an adult who received the MenACWY meningococcal vaccine as a control. CDR3 in amino acids: CASSRNGLADTGELFF. CDR3 bases: TGTGCCAGTAGTAGAAACGGACTAGCGGATACCGGGGAGCTGTTTTTT.